The entry that follows covers one T cell receptor beta chain sequence. Its antigen is currently not known. A read error may explain this, as a much larger clone is one base away. The CDR3 carries no conserved terminal phenylalanine or tryptophan, so it likely arises from a read error. The method was 5' RACE. The sequencing machine was an Illumina HiSeq 2500. The second PCR ran for about 7 to 11 cycles and used a J-beta primer mix along with a sample-barcoded 5' primer. Each TCR beta cDNA molecule received a unique molecular identifier from a template-switch 5' adaptor carrying 12 random nucleotides. At least 2.5 million CDR3-containing paired-end reads were obtained from each sample. First-strand cDNA was synthesized from all RNA with the Mint cDNA synthesis kit, primed by a TRBC-specific oligonucleotide. Following uracil-DNA glycosylase treatment, a first 18-cycle PCR with universal primers M1SS and BC2_uni_R was performed on all cDNA. Per the original workflow: For normalization, 1 million high-quality reads were randomly selected from each sample, with every read carrying a distinct molecular identifier. Instead of being binned into consensus sequences, reads with shared molecular identifiers were discarded. CDR3 identification, clonotype clustering and error correction used MiTCR with a Q25 quality threshold and the strictest error-elimination algorithm. A nonparametric unseen species model using Euler transformation provided a lower-bound estimate of total TCR beta diversity. TCRdb reprocessed the public reads (quality trimming at Q25 with fastp, clone calling with MiXCR) and kept in-frame beta chains. Each entry merges the rows of one CDR3 protein and shows their most common DNA and genes. Here the V and J calls rest on TCRdb's processing, not on the authors' analysis. The sample data list approximately 960,000 distinct CDR3 sequences, and about 28% of these were observed just once. The top ten clones comprise roughly 10% of the sample.

The donors were roughly 40 Caucasian individuals from Russia, aged roughly 6 to 90 years, who were systemically healthy. Ten milliliters of peripheral blood were drawn from each donor into EDTA-treated Vacutainer tubes. Ficoll-Paque density-gradient centrifugation was used to isolate PBMCs, with at least 7 million per sample. Trizol reagent was used to extract total RNA from the PBMCs, yielding at least 5 micrograms per sample. For every donor, an aliquot of PBMCs went through flow cytometry to measure the percentages of naive CD45RAhigh/CD27high T cells. The entry originates in a study of blood T cells in healthy people across ages (dated by TCRdb to the mid-2010s). Broadly, across the study: Template switching captured roughly one uniquely barcoded TCR beta cDNA molecule per two T cells in model experiments. Using deep sequencing normalized with unique cDNA molecular identifiers, the study measured how TCR beta repertoire diversity changes with age. The donors were split into four age groups: young (average 16 years), middle-aged (39), aged (over 55) and long-lived (roughly 86). Using the same blood draw, the study looked at two additional independent replicas of 1 million unique cDNA reads for two donors, one aged 18 to 29 and the other aged 80 or older.

Summary of the overall study and its limitations: Because the CMV infection status of the donors was unknown, age-related changes in expanded clonotypes may potentially have been confounded. Because profiling used bulk unsorted PBMCs, naive and antigen-experienced compartments could not be compared conclusively. There was a strong correlation between observed TCR beta diversity and the percentage of naive T cells measured by flow cytometry. Estimates of total diversity based on one million sequenced T cells were regarded as lower bounds and as underestimates. Compared with the aged group, the long-lived group had more naive CD4+ T cells, fewer expanded clones and increased TCR diversity, a pattern suggesting age selection. Observed TCR beta diversity per million T cells fell roughly linearly with age, and a significant reduction was already apparent by age around 40.

These data were likewise used in another study, on T cells of mothers and their children. The second publication reports: Nine systemically healthy Caucasian individuals, comprising three mothers and their six children, were included as donors. cDNA synthesis used all of the extracted RNA, with around 1.4 ug of RNA in each 15 ul reaction. In the second PCR, the M1S primer added sample barcodes and 2-4 random nucleotides. More than 9 million TCR beta CDR3 reads were obtained from each mother, and 2.5 million to 3.5 million reads were obtained from each child. Thymic selection shapes the output of TCR recombination in a similar way in related and unrelated pairs, and inherited differences have a minor effect. Related mother-child pairs always showed normalized repertoire overlap that was slightly higher than in unrelated mother-child pairs, though the difference was never significant. No persistent microchimeric T cell clones were found, with a detection sensitivity of 85 to 100 clones per million clonotypes. To look for features that set related mother-child pairs apart from unrelated individuals, the researchers ran deep NGS to compare the TCR beta repertoires of mothers and children. Mothers averaged around 40 +/- 4 years of age and children averaged about 10 +/- 4 years. After adapter ligation with NEBNext reagents, the libraries were sequenced on Illumina HiSeq 2000 with 100+100 nt paired-end reads. To prevent cross-contamination, the mother and child libraries were prepared a month apart and were sequenced in separate runs. Between roughly 450,000 and 2,000,000 distinct TCR beta clonotypes were identified per donor. Naive TCR beta clonotypes were estimated from low-frequency clonotypes matched to each donor's FACS-determined naive share, without sorting.

The receptor comes from a woman between 35 and 50 years old in good health. The sequenced sample was blood.

The CDR3 reads as follows: CASRRTPIELQYC. At the DNA level, the sequence is TGTGCCAGCAGACGCACGCCCATCGAGCTACAGTACTGC. The chain is encoded by TRBV6-5 joined to TRBJ2-4, with no confidently assigned D gene. A total of 13 residues make up the CDR3, ends included. Just CDR3 DNA is preserved here, 39 bases in frame from base 1. Trimming takes 6 bases from V and 13 bases from J, and the germline ends sit 19 bases apart. The germline V gene provides CDR1 MNHEY and CDR2 SVGAGI.